The clone carrying this TCR beta chain has a count of ten or more. These data come from a study of T cells in Graves' hyperthyroidism and ophthalmopathy. Isolation of PBMCs was performed on around 9.7 ml fresh peripheral blood. Amplified regions were TCR beta CDR3 sequences from RNA transcripts. Carried out on the TCR CDR3, a first-round RT-PCR used the HTBI primer set. TCRdb itself ran the multiplex PCR reads through MiXCR, one entry per CDR3 protein. The sample yields 300,000 to 350,000 distinct CDR3 sequences, approximately 15% seen once. What was sequenced was blood. This clonotype originated in a woman under 40 with Graves' hyperthyroidism.

Written as DNA, the CDR3 is TGTGCCAGCAGCGGACTAGCGGGAGCGGGTGAGCAGTTCTTC. Its protein is CASSGLAGAGEQFF. The chain carries TRBV6-5 and TRBJ2-1; 13 nucleotides line up with TRBD2. CDR1 and CDR2 from the germline V gene are MNHEY and SVGAGI. The trim removed 6 bases at V and 9 bases at J, leaving 5 bases unmatched. This CDR3 comprises 14 residues.